This T cell receptor beta chain was identified during a study of liver allograft versus peripheral blood T cells. On the study more broadly: Liver transplant recipients had T cell receptor repertoires compared between transplanted liver and peripheral blood.

Germline assignment: CDR1 MNHEY and CDR2 SMNVEV (reference sequence). The CDR3 consists of 14 residues. Losses at the gene ends were 5 bases for V and 4 bases for J; bases not matched to a gene: 2. Sample share makes this clonotype medium-sized (0.01 to 0.1%). The antigen is not known. Study-wide findings and caveats: Intragraft T cell receptor repertoires of liver allografts were reported to differ from peripheral blood repertoires.

TCRdb recomputed calls from the reads with MiXCR, one row per CDR3 protein. The repertoire holds fewer than 6,500 distinct CDR3 sequences, with less than 20% as singletons. J is TRBJ2-1 and V is TRBV27; TRBD2 aligns across 10 bases. The receptor's source is a human patient who had a liver transplant. Some T cells may arise from the graft donor. The CDR3 DNA sequence: TGTGCCAGCAGTGCGACTAGCGGGTACAATGAGCAGTTCTTC. This encodes CASSATSGYNEQFF.